Each of the 8 T cell receptor beta chains below was sequenced from the same sample in a study of regulatory T cells in long-lasting Graves disease. Through Arm-PCR of CDR3 regions and iRepertoire HTBI primers, TCR beta libraries were built. TCRdb independently ran MiXCR on the multiplex PCR reads; one entry per CDR3 protein. The profile shows about 370,000 distinct CDR3 sequences, 15% of them singletons. Time point meaning: newly diagnosed GD, antithyroid drugs for less than 3 months. PBMC RNA was the source of the TCR library. Sequenced material: peripheral blood mononuclear cells (PBMCs), taken at new diagnosis, from a patient treated with antithyroid drugs. The source of these receptors is a female donor with Graves disease.

This clonotype was seen repeatedly, ten times or more. The chain uses TRBV20-1 and TRBJ2-7, with unresolved D. This CDR3 is built from 14 residues. Trimming stripped 0 bases from V and 5 bases from J, with 14 bases between. Germline V CDR1 and CDR2: DFQATT, SNEGSKA (reference sequence). As DNA, the CDR3 is TGCAGTGCTAGAGACCGGGCAAGGTGGGACGAGCAGTACTTC. As protein: CSARDRARWDEQYF.

The table lists this clonotype with many counts. The chain employs TRBV5-1 and TRBJ2-2; no firm D call. Trimming removed 4 bases at V and 1 base at J, with 14 bases between. The CDR3 extends over 16 amino acids. CDR1 SGHRS and CDR2 YFSETQ come from the germline V gene. CDR3: CASSPDTPLNTGELFF. The DNA of the CDR3 is TGCGCCAGCAGCCCAGACACACCGCTGAACACCGGGGAGCTGTTTTTT.

The V and J genes are TRBV10-3 and TRBJ2-2, with D possibly TRBD1 on 7 matching bases. This CDR3 contains 13 residues. V was trimmed by 10 bases and J by 6 bases, leaving 15 bases between them. Germline CDR1 ENHRY, CDR2 SYGVKD. The CDR3 DNA reads as TGTGCCACGTCAGGGGGGAGTGCCGGGGAGCTGTTTTTT. Its protein is CATSGGSAGELFF.

The sample holds many counts of this clonotype. The V call is TRBV28, the J call TRBJ1-2; D ambiguous. V shed 3 bases and J shed 10 bases, with 9 bases lying between them. The CDR3 is 11 residues long. Germline V lookup: CDR1 MDHEN, CDR2 SYDVKM. The CDR3 coding sequence is TGTGCCAGCAGTTTGGGGTTTATCTACACCTTC. Amino acid sequence: CASSLGFIYTF.

The rearrangement uses TRBV7-2 and TRBJ1-3, with D perhaps matching TRBD1 (5 bases). This CDR3 has 14 amino acids. Germline CDR1 is SGHTA and CDR2 is FQGNSA. Trimming stripped 8 bases from V and 1 base from J, with 12 bases between. The CDR3 DNA reads TGTGCCAGCTCACTACAGGATTCTGGAAACACCATATATTTT. Its translation is CASSLQDSGNTIYF.

This clonotype has a handful of counts. The chain carries TRBV5-1 and TRBJ1-5, with D tentatively TRBD1 (6 bases). Looked up from germline, CDR1 is SGHRS and CDR2 is YFSETQ. Between the trimmed V and J ends, which lost 4 bases and 7 bases, there was a span of 12 bases. The CDR3 consists of 13 residues. The CDR3 reads CASSPKGGQPQHF. CDR3 nucleotides: TGCGCCAGCAGCCCGAAGGGGGGCCAGCCCCAGCATTTT.

This clonotype was detected a few times. The rearrangement uses TRBV4-3 and TRBJ2-7; possible D gene TRBD2, 5 bases. The CDR3 loop spans 17 amino acids. Deletions cut 0 bases from V and 1 base from J, with 16 bases between. CDR1 is LGHNA and CDR2 is YSLEER in the germline V gene. The CDR3 DNA follows: TGCGCCAGCAGCCAAGAGCCCACCCTACCGGGATCCTACGAGCAGTACTTC. It encodes CASSQEPTLPGSYEQYF.

This chain links TRBV24-1 with TRBJ2-4; 9 bases fit TRBD1. The J segment lost 8 bases and the V segment lost 4 bases, leaving 11 bases of the junction unmatched. This CDR3 region has 16 residues. The germline CDR1 and CDR2 sequences are KGHDR and SFDVKD. CDR3 in amino acids: CATSESGTGRGDIQYF. CDR3 nucleotides: TGTGCCACCAGTGAGTCCGGGACAGGGAGAGGGGACATTCAGTACTTC.